The T cell receptor beta chain described here comes from a study of Graves' ophthalmopathy and Graves' hyperthyroidism. Study-wide context: Sampling took place at initial diagnosis, with peripheral blood obtained before any treatment.

TCR beta CDR3 amplification used RNA transcripts. HTBI primers were used in a first-round RT-PCR, which preceded a second-round multiplex PCR. TCRdb independently ran MiXCR on the multiplex PCR reads; one entry per CDR3 protein. This sample yields around 16,000 distinct CDR3 sequences, of which more than 45% are seen a single time; about 25% belongs to the top ten. Patients were diagnosed from clinical symptoms, serum thyroxine, TRAb, thyroid ultrasound and orbital computed tomography. Germline-derived CDR1 and CDR2 are SQVTM and ANQGSEA. CDR3 size: 14 residues. V shed 3 bases and J shed 1 base, with 10 bases lying between them.

This chain links TRBV29-1 with TRBJ1-3, with TRBD1 as a possible D gene (5 bases). Sequenced material: peripheral blood. This TCR came from a woman between 40 and 50 years old with stable Graves' hyperthyroidism. For the CDR3, the DNA is TGCAGCGTTGAGACAGCAGAATCTGGAAACACCATATATTTT. Translating gives CSVETAESGNTIYF.